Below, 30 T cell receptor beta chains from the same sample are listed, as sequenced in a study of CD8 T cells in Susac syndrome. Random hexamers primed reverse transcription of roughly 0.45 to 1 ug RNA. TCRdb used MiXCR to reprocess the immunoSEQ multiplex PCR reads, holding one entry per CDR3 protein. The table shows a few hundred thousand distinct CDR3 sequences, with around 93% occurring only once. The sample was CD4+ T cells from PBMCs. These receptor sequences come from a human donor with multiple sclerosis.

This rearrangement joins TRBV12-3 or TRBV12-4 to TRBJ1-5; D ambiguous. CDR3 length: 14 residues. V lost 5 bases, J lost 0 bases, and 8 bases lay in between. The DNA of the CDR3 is TGTGCCAGCAGTCCTGAATTTAGCAATCAGCCCCAGCATTTT. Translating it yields CASSPEFSNQPQHF.

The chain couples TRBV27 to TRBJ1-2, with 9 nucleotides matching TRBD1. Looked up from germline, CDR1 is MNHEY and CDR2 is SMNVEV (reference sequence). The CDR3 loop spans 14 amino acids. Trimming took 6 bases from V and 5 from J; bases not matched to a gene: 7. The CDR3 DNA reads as TGTGCCAGCAGCCCAGGGGACAGGGAATATGGCTACACCTTC. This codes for CASSPGDREYGYTF.

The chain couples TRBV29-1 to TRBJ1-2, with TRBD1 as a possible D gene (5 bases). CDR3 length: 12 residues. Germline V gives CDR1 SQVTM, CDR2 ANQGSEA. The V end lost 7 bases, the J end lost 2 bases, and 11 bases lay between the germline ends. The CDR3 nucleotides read TGCAGCGCCCGTGGGGGAAACTATGGCTACACCTTC. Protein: CSARGGNYGYTF.

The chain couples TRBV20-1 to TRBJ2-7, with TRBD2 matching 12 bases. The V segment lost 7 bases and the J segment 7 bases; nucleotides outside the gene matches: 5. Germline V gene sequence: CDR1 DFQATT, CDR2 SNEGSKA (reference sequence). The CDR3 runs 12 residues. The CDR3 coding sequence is TGCAGTGGAAGGACTAGCGGGGTTGAGCAGTACTTC. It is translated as CSGRTSGVEQYF.

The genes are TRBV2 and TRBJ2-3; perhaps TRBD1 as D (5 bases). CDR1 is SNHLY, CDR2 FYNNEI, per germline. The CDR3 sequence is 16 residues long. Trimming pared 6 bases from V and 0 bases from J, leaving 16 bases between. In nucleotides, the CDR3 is TGTGCCAGCAGGCCCGACAGAGCTTCTAGCACAGATACGCAGTATTTT. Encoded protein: CASRPDRASSTDTQYF.

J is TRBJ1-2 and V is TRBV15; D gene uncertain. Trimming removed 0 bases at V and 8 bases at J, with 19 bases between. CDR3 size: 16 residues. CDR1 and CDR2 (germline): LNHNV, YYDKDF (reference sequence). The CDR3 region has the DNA TGTGCCACCAGCAGAGATTTAATAGGTCCCGGAGGCGGCTACACCTTC. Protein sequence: CATSRDLIGPGGGYTF. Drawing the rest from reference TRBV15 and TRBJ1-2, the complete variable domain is DAMVIQNPRYQVTQFGKPVTLSCSQTLNHNVMYWYQQKSSQAPKLLFHYYDKDFNNEADTPDNFQSRRPNTSFCFLDIRSPGLGDTAMYLCATSRDLIGPGGGYTFGSGTRLTVV.

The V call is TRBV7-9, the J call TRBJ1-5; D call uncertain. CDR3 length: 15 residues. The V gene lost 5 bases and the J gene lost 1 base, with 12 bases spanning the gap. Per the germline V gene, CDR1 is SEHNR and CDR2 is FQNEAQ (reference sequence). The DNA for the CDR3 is TGTGCCAGCAGCCTGTTCGGGGTCAGCAATCAGCCCCAGCATTTT. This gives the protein CASSLFGVSNQPQHF.

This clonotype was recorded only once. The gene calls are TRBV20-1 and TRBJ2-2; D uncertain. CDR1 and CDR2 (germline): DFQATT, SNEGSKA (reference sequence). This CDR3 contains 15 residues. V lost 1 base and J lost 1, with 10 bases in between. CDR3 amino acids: CSARGGQKNTGELFF. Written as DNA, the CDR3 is TGCAGTGCTAGAGGAGGCCAGAAGAACACCGGGGAGCTGTTTTTT.

CDR3 coding DNA: TGTGCCAGCAGCCCCTGGCCGGGGCAGGCCTACAATGAGCAGTTCTTC. Residues: CASSPWPGQAYNEQFF. The chain links TRBV7-2 to TRBJ2-1, with D possibly called TRBD1 or TRBD2 (5 bases each). Germline V gene lookup returns CDR1 SGHTA and CDR2 FQGNSA. The CDR3 extends over 16 amino acids. V lost 5 bases, J lost 2 bases, and 16 bases lay in between.

Written as DNA, the CDR3 is TGTGCCACCAGTGATGCCGCCCTTGGATCCTACAATGAGCAGTTCTTC. Its translation: CATSDAALGSYNEQFF. This chain connects TRBV24-1 to TRBJ2-1, with D unresolved. The CDR3 contains 16 residues. Trimming removed 3 bases at V and 1 base at J, with 12 bases between. Germline CDR1 reads KGHDR; CDR2 reads SFDVKD.

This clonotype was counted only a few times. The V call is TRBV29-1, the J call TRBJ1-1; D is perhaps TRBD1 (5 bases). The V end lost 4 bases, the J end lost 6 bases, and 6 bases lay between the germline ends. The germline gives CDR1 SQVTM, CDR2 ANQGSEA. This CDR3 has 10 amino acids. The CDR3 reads CSVGDSEAFF. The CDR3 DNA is TGCAGCGTTGGGGACTCTGAAGCTTTCTTT.

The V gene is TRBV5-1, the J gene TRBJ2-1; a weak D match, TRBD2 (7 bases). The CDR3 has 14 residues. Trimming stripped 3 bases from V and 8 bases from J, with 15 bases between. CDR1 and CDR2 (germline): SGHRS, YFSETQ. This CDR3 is CASSWAGALDEQFF. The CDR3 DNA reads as TGCGCCAGCAGCTGGGCGGGGGCGCTGGATGAGCAGTTCTTC.

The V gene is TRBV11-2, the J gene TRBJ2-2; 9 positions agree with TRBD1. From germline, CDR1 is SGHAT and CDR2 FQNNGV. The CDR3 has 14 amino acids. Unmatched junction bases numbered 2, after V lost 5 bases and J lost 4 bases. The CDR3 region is CASSPDRGTGELFF. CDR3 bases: TGTGCCAGCAGCCCGGACAGGGGCACCGGGGAGCTGTTTTTT.

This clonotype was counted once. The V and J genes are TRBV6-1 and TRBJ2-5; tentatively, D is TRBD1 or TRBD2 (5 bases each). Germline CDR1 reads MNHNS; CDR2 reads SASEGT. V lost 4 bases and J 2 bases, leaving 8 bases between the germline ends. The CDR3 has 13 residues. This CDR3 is CASSGDHQETQYF. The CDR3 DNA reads TGTGCCAGCAGTGGGGACCATCAAGAGACCCAGTACTTC.

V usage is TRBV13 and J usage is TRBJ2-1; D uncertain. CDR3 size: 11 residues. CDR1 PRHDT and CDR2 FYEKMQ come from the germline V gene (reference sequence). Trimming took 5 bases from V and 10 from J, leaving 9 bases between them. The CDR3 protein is CASSRVVEQFF. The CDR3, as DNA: TGTGCCAGCAGCAGGGTGGTCGAGCAGTTCTTC.

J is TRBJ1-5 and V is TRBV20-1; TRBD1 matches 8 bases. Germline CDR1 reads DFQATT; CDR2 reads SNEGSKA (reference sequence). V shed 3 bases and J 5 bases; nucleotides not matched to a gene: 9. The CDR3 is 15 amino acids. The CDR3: CSARARDRIYQPQHF. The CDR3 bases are TGCAGTGCTAGGGCCCGGGACAGGATATATCAGCCCCAGCATTTT.

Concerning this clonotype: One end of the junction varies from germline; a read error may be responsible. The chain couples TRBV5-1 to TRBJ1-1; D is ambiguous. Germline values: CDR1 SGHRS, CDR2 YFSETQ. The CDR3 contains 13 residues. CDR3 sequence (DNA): TGTGCCAGCAGTTTCGGGCAGAACACTGAAGCTTTCTTT. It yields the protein CASSFGQNTEAFF.

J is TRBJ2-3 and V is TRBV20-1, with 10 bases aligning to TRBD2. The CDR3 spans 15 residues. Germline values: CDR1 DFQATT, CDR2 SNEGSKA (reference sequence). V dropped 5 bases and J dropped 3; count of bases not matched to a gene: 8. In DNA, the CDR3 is TGCAGTGCTGCCCCCCTAGCGGGAGTAACAGATACGCAGTATTTT. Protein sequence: CSAAPLAGVTDTQYF.

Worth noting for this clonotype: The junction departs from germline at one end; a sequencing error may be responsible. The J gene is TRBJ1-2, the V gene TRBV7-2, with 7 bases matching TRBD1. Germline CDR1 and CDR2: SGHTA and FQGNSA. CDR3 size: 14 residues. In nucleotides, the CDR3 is TGTGCCAGCAGCTTAGCGGGGCCGGGACAGCGATATTCATTC. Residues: CASSLAGPGQRYSF.

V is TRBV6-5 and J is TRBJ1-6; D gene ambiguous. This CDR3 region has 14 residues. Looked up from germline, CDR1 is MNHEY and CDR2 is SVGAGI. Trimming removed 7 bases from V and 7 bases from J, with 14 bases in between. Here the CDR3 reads CASTRGYENSPLHF. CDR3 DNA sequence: TGTGCCAGCACCCGTGGGTATGAAAATTCACCCCTCCACTTT.

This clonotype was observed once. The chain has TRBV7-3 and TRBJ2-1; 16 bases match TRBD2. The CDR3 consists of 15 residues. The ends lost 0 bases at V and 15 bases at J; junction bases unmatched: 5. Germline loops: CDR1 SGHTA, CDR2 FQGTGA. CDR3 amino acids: CASSLTGTSGGVWFF. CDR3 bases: TGTGCCAGCAGCTTAACGGGGACTAGCGGGGGGGTTTGGTTCTTC. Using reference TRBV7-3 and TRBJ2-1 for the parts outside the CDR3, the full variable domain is GAGVSQTPSNKVTEKGKYVELRCDPISGHTALYWYRQSLGQGPEFLIYFQGTGAADDSGLPNDRFFAVRPEGSVSTLKIQRTERGDSAVYLCASSLTGTSGGVWFFGPGTRLTVL.

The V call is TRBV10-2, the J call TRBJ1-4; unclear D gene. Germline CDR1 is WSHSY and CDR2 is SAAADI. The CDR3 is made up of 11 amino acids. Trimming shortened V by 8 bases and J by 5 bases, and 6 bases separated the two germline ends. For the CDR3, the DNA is TGCGCCAGCTCGGCGAATGAAAAACTGTTTTTT. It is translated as CASSANEKLFF.

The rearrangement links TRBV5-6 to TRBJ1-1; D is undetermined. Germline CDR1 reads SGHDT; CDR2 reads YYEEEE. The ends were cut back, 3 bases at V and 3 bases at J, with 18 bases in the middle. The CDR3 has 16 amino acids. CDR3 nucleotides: TGTGCCAGCAGCTCCATAGGCCTAACCGGGGACACTGAAGCTTTCTTT. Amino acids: CASSSIGLTGDTEAFF.

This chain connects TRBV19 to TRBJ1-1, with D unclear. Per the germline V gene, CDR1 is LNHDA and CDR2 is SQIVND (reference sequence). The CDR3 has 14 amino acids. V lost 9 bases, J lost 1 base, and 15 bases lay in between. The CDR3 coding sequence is TGTGCCAGCCATAAACCCGACGGGAACACTGAAGCTTTCTTT. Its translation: CASHKPDGNTEAFF.

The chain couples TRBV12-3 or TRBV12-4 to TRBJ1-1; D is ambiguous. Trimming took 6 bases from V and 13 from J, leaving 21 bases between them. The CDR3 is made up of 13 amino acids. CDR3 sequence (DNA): TGTGCCAGCAGCAGTTCTTACCCGGCGGTAGTTTTCTTT. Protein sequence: CASSSSYPAVVFF.

Here the CDR3 reads CAWSVGQEQPQHF. The CDR3 nucleotides read TGTGCCTGGAGTGTAGGGCAGGAACAGCCCCAGCATTTT. This sequence joins TRBV30 and TRBJ1-5; D unclear. Per the germline V gene, CDR1 is GTSNPN and CDR2 is SVGIG (reference sequence). There are 13 residues in the CDR3. Trimming took off 0 bases at V and 7 bases at J, with 10 bases between the two ends.

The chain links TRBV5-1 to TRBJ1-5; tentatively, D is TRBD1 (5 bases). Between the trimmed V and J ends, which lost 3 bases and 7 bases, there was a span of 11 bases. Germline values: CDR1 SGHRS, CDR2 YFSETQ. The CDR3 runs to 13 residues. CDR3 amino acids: CASSSEGHQPQHF. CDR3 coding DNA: TGCGCCAGCAGCTCCGAGGGGCACCAGCCCCAGCATTTT. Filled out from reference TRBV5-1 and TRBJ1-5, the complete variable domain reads KAGVTQTPRYLIKTRGQQVTLSCSPISGHRSVSWYQQTPGQGLQFLFEYFSETQRNKGNFPGRFSGRQFSNSRSEMNVSTLELGDSALYLCASSSEGHQPQHFGDGTRLSIL.

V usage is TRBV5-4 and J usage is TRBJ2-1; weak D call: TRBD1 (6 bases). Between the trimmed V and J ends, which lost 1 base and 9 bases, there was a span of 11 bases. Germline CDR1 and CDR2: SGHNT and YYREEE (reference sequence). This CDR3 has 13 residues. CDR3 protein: CASSLQGLGEQFF. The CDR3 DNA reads TGTGCCAGCAGCTTGCAGGGGTTGGGTGAGCAGTTCTTC.

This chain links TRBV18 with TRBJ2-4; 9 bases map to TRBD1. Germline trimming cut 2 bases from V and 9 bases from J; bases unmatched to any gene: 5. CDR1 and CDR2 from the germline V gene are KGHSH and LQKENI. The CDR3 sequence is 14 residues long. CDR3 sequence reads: CASSPRTGEVIQYF. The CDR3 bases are TGTGCCAGCTCACCAAGGACAGGGGAGGTCATTCAGTACTTC.

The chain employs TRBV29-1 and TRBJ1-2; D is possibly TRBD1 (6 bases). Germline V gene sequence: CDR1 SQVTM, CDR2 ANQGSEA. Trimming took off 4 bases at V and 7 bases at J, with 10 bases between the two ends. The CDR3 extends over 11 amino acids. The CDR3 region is CSVVQGLGYTF. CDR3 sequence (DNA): TGCAGCGTTGTCCAGGGGCTTGGCTACACCTTC.